Sequencing of this T cell receptor (beta chain) was carried out in a study of response to subunit inactivated influenza vaccine. The study's findings and limits: Each seasonal influenza vaccination, the authors suggested, recruits few new T cells.

This clonotype has a handful of counts. Its antigen is unknown. V lost 6 bases to trimming and J lost 6 bases; unmatched junction nucleotides: 15. Per the germline V gene, CDR1 is MDHEN and CDR2 is SYDVKM. The CDR3 contains 16 residues. One entry per CDR3 protein results from TCRdb running MiXCR on the RT-PCR reads. The sample lists a few hundred thousand distinct CDR3 sequences; roughly 20% were seen once. This sequence joins TRBV28 and TRBJ2-7, with 9 bases lining up with TRBD1. The specimen comprised PBMCs from blood, sampled less than 22 months after vaccination. This TCR was sampled from a man between 50 and 70 years old who received an inactivated influenza vaccine. CDR3 region: CASSTPGQGTLGEQYF. DNA of the CDR3: TGTGCCAGCAGCACACCGGGACAGGGAACGCTTGGCGAGCAGTACTTC.